The next 11 T cell receptor beta chains were all read from a single sample in a study of Graves' ophthalmopathy and Graves' hyperthyroidism. Amplification of the TCR beta CDR3 regions used RNA transcripts (as template). Scientists carried out first-round RT-PCR using HTBI primers and then a second-round multiplex PCR. In TCRdb, the multiplex PCR reads were re-called with MiXCR into one record per CDR3 protein. The table has roughly 1.1 million distinct CDR3 sequences, about 36% seen once. The source material was peripheral blood or thyroid tissue (not recorded which). Source of these receptors: an adult man with Graves' hyperthyroidism.

This clonotype has a count of ten or more. CDR3 coding DNA: TGTGCCAGCAGCTTACCAGGTTTTCAGCCCCAGCATTTT. Protein sequence: CASSLPGFQPQHF. V is TRBV7-2 and J is TRBJ1-5; unclear D gene. This CDR3 spans 13 amino acids. V was shortened by 2 bases and J by 6 bases, with 8 bases between the two germline ends. Germline V CDR1 and CDR2: SGHTA, FQGNSA.

This chain joins TRBV6-5 and TRBJ1-1; 8 nucleotides align to TRBD1. The V segment lost 6 bases and the J segment 4 bases; nucleotides outside the gene matches: 10. The CDR3 loop spans 15 amino acids. Per the germline V gene, CDR1 is MNHEY and CDR2 is SVGAGI. Written as DNA, the CDR3 is TGTGCCAGCAGGCTTGCGGGGCAGGGGGCCACTGAAGCTTTCTTT. Translated: CASRLAGQGATEAFF.

For the CDR3, the DNA is TGTGCCAGCAGCTTCGAGCCCCAGGGGCAGACCCAGTACTTC. Its protein is CASSFEPQGQTQYF. This chain joins TRBV11-2 and TRBJ2-5; TRBD1 might be the D (6 bases). There are 14 residues in the CDR3. V shed 3 bases and J shed 6 bases, with 14 bases lying between them. Per germline, CDR1 SGHAT and CDR2 FQNNGV.

This clonotype was detected many times. The rearrangement uses TRBV7-8 and TRBJ2-7; 10 bases are shared with TRBD2. Germline lookup yields CDR1 SGHVS and CDR2 FQNEAQ. CDR3 size: 15 residues. V lost 5 bases and J lost 5; bases outside the gene matches: 9. In DNA form, the CDR3 reads TGTGCCAGCAGCGTAATTCGTCTAGCGGGAGACGAGCAGTACTTC. Its protein is CASSVIRLAGDEQYF.

This chain links TRBV4-3 with TRBJ2-7, with D perhaps matching TRBD1 (6 bases). Germline CDR1 and CDR2: LGHNA and YSLEER. The V end lost 3 bases, the J end lost 2 bases, and 20 bases lay between the germline ends. The CDR3 is 17 amino acids. CDR3 coding DNA: TGCGCCAGCAGCCAGTCAGCAGCCGGACAGAGAGCCTACGAGCAGTACTTC. Translated, it gives CASSQSAAGQRAYEQYF.

This clonotype was observed a handful of times. This rearrangement joins TRBV30 to TRBJ1-1; D not certain. CDR1 and CDR2 from the germline V gene are GTSNPN and SVGIG (reference sequence). The length of the CDR3 is 13 residues. The germline V and J ends were trimmed by 2 bases and 3 bases, with 10 bases remaining between them. The chain's CDR3 is CAWSWASDTEAFF. In DNA, the CDR3 is TGTGCCTGGAGTTGGGCCAGCGACACTGAAGCTTTCTTT.

This clonotype appeared a single time. This rearrangement joins TRBV15 to TRBJ1-1; D uncertain. Trimming left V 0 bases short and J 0 bases short, with 2 bases between. Per the germline V gene, CDR1 is LNHNV and CDR2 is YYDKDF (reference sequence). This CDR3 has 13 amino acids. The CDR3 coding sequence is TGTGCCACCAGCAGAGACGTGAACACTGAAGCTTTCTTT. The encoded protein is CATSRDVNTEAFF.

The chain is built from TRBV19 and TRBJ2-7; 8 bases are a match to TRBD2. Germline V gene lookup returns CDR1 LNHDA and CDR2 SQIVND (reference sequence). The length of the CDR3 is 15 residues. The trim removed 10 bases at V and 0 bases at J, leaving 11 bases unmatched. Written as DNA, the CDR3 is TGTGCCACTTCCTTAGCGGGAAGGGGCTCCTACGAGCAGTACTTC. Its protein is CATSLAGRGSYEQYF.

This chain links TRBV9 with TRBJ2-7; TRBD1 matches at 10 bases. J was trimmed by 5 bases and V by 2 bases; bases with no gene match: 10. The CDR3 has 16 amino acids. Germline loops: CDR1 SGDLS, CDR2 YYNGEE. For the CDR3, the DNA is TGTGCCAGCAGCGTTGGACAGGGGGTTCCTTCTGACGAGCAGTACTTC. This sequence encodes CASSVGQGVPSDEQYF. Together with reference TRBV9 and TRBJ2-7, the CDR3 gives the full variable domain: DSGVTQTPKHLITATGQRVTLRCSPRSGDLSVYWYQQSLDQGLQFLIQYYNGEERAKGNILERFSAQQFPDLHSELNLSSLELGDSALYFCASSVGQGVPSDEQYFGPGTRLTVT.

This clonotype came up many times. The chain joins TRBV10-2 to TRBJ2-2, with D perhaps TRBD2 (5 bases). Germline V gene lookup returns CDR1 WSHSY and CDR2 SAAADI. Trimming stripped 7 bases from V and 4 bases from J, with 10 bases between. This CDR3 is built from 13 residues. In DNA form, the CDR3 reads TGCGCCAGCACCATCCGGGGCACCGGGGAGCTGTTTTTT. Protein product: CASTIRGTGELFF.

The CDR3 spells CSTLGGQGYEQYF. The CDR3 nucleotides are TGCAGCACCCTTGGGGGGCAGGGTTACGAGCAGTACTTC. The J gene is TRBJ2-7, the V gene TRBV29-1, with D perhaps being TRBD1 or TRBD2 (6 bases each). Trimming stripped 8 bases from V and 4 bases from J, with 18 bases between. The CDR3 is 13 amino acids. Germline CDR1 and CDR2: SQVTM and ANQGSEA.